Below, one T cell receptor beta chain is given with its context. This sample was included in a study of cytotoxic CD8 clonotypes in ibrutinib-treated CLL. Investigators sought sequencing depths of between 1 in 200,000 and 1 in 1 million T cells. Data came from immunoSEQ multiplex PCR; TCRdb stores just in-frame clones and leaves some out. Seen here are some 200,000 clones, roughly three quarters observed once, and the top ten hold about 6.2%. The sequence was collected from a human donor with chronic lymphocytic leukemia. The sequencing used PBMCs, collected after 12 months of ibrutinib treatment.

The CDR3: CAWRVRNLNTEAFF. For the CDR3, the DNA is TGTGCCTGGAGAGTCAGGAACCTGAACACTGAAGCTTTCTTT. The V and J genes are TRBV30 and TRBJ1-1; unclear D gene. Trimming left V 3 bases short and J 0 bases short, with 11 bases between. Germline CDR1 and CDR2: GTSNPN and SVGIG (reference sequence). The CDR3 is 14 residues long.